This record concerns one TCR beta chain sequence. The antigen is undetermined. The data are from a study of shared clonotypes between healthy human individuals. Whole-study context: Per-donor plates numbered three CD4 naive, three CD4 memory, two CD8 naive and one CD8 memory. Study-level points and caveats: Across subsets, estimated richness was generally greater for naive than for memory populations.

At the deep level, the assay was run. TCRdb's table, derived via immunoSEQ multiplex PCR, lists solely in-frame clones and lacks some. The sample contains over a million clones, around 76% of which appear only once. V lost 5 bases to trimming and J lost 2 bases, with 4 bases between them. The CDR3 sequence is 11 residues long. Germline V gene lookup returns CDR1 SEHNR and CDR2 FQNEAQ (reference sequence). This receptor was taken from a man aged 18 to 29 in good health. This sequence joins TRBV7-9 and TRBJ2-7; D gene unclear. Sequenced material: memory CD4+ T cells sorted from blood. Described subset: CD45RA-negative fraction. Here the CDR3 DNA reads TGTGCCAGCAGCGATCCCTACGAGCAGTACTTC. This encodes CASSDPYEQYF.